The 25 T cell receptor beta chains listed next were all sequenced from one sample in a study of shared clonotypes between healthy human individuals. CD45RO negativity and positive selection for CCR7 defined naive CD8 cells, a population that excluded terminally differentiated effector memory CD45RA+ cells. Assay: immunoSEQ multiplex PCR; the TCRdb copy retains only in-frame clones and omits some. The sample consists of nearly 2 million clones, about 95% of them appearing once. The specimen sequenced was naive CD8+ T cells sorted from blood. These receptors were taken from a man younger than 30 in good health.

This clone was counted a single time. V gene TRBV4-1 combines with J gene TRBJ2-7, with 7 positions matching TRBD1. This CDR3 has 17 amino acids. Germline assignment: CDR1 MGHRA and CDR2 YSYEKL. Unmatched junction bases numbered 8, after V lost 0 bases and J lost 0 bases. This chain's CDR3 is CASSQEERTGVSYEQYF. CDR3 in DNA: TGCGCCAGCAGCCAAGAAGAGAGAACAGGGGTCTCCTACGAGCAGTACTTC.

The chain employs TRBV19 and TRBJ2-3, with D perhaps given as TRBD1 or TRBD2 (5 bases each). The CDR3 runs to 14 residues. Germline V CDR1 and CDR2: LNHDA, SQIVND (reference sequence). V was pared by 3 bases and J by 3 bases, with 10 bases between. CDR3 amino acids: CASSMWDATDTQYF. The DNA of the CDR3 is TGTGCCAGTAGTATGTGGGACGCGACAGATACGCAGTATTTT.

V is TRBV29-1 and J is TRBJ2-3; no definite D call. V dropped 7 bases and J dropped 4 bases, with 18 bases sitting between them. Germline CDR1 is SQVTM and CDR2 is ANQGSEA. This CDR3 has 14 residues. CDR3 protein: CSAVLVERPDTQYF. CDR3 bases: TGCAGCGCGGTGTTAGTGGAGAGACCAGATACGCAGTATTTT.

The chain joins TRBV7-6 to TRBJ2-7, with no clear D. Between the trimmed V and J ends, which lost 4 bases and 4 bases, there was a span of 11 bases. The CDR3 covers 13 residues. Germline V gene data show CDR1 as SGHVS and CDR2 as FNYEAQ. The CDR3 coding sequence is TGTGCCAGCAGCTACGGCCACGGTTACGAGCAGTACTTC. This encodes CASSYGHGYEQYF.

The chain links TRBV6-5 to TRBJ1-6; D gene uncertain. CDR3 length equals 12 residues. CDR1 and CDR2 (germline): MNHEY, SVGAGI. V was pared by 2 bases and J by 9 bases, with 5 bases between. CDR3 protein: CASSYKGSPLHF. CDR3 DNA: TGTGCCAGCAGTTACAAGGGTTCACCCCTCCACTTT.

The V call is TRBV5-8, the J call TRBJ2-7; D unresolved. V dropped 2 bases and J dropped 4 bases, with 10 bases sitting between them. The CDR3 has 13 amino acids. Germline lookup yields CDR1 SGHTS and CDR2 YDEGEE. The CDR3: CASSFYPGYEQYF. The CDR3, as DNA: TGTGCCAGCAGCTTCTACCCCGGGTACGAGCAGTACTTC.

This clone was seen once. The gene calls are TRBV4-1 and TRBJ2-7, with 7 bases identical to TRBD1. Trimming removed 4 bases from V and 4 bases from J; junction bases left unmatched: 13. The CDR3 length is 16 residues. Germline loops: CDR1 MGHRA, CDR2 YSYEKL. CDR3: CASSRSTGALGYEQYF. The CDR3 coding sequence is TGCGCCAGCAGCCGATCAACAGGGGCTCTGGGGTACGAGCAGTACTTC.

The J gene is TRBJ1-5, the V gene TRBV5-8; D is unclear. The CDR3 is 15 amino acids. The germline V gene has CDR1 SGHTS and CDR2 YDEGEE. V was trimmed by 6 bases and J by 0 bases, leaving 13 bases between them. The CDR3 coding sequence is TGTGCCAGCACCCCCGAGGAAATTAGCAATCAGCCCCAGCATTTT. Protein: CASTPEEISNQPQHF.

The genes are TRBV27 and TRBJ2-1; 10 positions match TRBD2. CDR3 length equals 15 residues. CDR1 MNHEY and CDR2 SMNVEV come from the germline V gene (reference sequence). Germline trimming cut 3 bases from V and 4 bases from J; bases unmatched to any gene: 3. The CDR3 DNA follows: TGTGCCAGCAGTTTTAATAGCGGGGGGTACAATGAGCAGTTCTTC. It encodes CASSFNSGGYNEQFF.

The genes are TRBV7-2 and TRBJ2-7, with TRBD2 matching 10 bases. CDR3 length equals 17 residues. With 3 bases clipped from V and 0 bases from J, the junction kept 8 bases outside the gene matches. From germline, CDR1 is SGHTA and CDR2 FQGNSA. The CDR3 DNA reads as TGTGCCAGCAGCTTCGGACTAGCGGACCTAAGCTCCTACGAGCAGTACTTC. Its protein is CASSFGLADLSSYEQYF.

The CDR3 here is CASEGAPRNTIYF. CDR3 sequence (DNA): TGTGCCAGCGAAGGGGCGCCTAGAAACACCATATATTTT. The chain uses TRBV5-5 and TRBJ1-3, with D perhaps TRBD1 (5 bases). The CDR3 sequence is 13 residues long. V was cut by 7 bases and J by 5 bases, with 13 bases left in between. Germline lookup yields CDR1 SGHKS and CDR2 YYEKEE (reference sequence).

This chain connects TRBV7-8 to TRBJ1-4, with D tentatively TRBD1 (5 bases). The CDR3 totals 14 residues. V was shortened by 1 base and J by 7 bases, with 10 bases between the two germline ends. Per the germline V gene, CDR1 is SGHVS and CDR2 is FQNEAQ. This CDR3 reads CASSLEEGVEKLFF. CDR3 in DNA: TGTGCCAGCAGCTTAGAAGAAGGGGTTGAAAAACTGTTTTTT.

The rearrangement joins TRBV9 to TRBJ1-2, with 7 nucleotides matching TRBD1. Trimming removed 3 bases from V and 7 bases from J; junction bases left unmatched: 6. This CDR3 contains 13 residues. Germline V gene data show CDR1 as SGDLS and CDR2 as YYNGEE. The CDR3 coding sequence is TGTGCCAGCAGCGCGAGGCAGGGGGGTGGCTACACCTTC. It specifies CASSARQGGGYTF. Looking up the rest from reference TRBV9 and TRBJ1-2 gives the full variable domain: DSGVTQTPKHLITATGQRVTLRCSPRSGDLSVYWYQQSLDQGLQFLIQYYNGEERAKGNILERFSAQQFPDLHSELNLSSLELGDSALYFCASSARQGGGYTFGSGTRLTVV.

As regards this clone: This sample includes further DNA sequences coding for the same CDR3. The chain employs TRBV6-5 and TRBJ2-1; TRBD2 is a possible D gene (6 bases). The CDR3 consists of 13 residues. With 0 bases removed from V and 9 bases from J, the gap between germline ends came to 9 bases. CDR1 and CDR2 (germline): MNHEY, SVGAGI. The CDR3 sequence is CASSYSIGGEQFF. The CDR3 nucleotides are TGTGCCAGCAGTTACTCCATCGGGGGTGAGCAGTTCTTC.

Written as DNA, the CDR3 is TGTGCCAGCTCACCACTAAACCCTGAGGCCTACAATGAGCAGTTCTTC. It codes for CASSPLNPEAYNEQFF. The rearrangement links TRBV18 to TRBJ2-1; D remains ambiguous. Germline-derived CDR1 and CDR2 are KGHSH and LQKENI. V was clipped by 1 base and J by 2 bases, with 12 bases between them. There are 16 residues in the CDR3.

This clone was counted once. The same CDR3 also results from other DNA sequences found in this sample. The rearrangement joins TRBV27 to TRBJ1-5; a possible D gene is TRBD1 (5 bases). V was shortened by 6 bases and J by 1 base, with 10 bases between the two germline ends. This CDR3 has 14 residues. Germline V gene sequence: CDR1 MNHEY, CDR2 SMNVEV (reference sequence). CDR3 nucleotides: TGTGCCAGCAGCCTCGGGGGGAGCAATCAGCCCCAGCATTTT. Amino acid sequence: CASSLGGSNQPQHF.

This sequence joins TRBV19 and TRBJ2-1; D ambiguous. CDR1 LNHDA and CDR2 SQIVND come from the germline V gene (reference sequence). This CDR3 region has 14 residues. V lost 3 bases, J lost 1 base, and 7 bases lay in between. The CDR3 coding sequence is TGTGCCAGTAGTATCCGCAATTCCTACAATGAGCAGTTCTTC. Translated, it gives CASSIRNSYNEQFF.

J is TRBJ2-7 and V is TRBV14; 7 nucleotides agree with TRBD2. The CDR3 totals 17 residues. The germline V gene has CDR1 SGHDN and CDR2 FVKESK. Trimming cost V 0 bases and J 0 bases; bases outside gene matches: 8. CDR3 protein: CASSQEGSGLSSYEQYF. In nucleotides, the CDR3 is TGTGCCAGCAGCCAAGAAGGTAGCGGGTTAAGCTCCTACGAGCAGTACTTC.

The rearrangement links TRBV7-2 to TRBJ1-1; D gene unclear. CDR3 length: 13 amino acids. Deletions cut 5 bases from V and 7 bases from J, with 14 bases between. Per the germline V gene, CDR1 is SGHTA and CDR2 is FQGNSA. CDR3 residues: CASSLSPSYEAFF. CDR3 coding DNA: TGTGCCAGCAGCCTTAGCCCCAGTTATGAAGCTTTCTTT. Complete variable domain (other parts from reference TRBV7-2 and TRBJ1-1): GAGVSQSPSNKVTEKGKDVELRCDPISGHTALYWYRQSLGQGLEFLIYFQGNSAPDKSGLPSDRFSAERTGGSVSTLTIQRTQQEDSAVYLCASSLSPSYEAFFGQGTRLTVV.

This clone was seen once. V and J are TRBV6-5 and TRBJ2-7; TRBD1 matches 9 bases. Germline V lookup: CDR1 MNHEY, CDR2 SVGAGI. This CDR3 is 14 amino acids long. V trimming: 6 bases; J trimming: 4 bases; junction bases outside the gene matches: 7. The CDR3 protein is CASRRTGDEYEQYF. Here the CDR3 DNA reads TGTGCCAGCAGGCGGACAGGGGATGAATACGAGCAGTACTTC.

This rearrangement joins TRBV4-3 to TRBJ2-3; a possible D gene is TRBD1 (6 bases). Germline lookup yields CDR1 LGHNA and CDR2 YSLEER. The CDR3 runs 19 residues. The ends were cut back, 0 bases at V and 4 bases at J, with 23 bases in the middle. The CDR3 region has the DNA TGCGCCAGCAGCCAAGATAATGTACAGGGCTCGGAAGGGCCAGATACGCAGTATTTT. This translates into CASSQDNVQGSEGPDTQYF.

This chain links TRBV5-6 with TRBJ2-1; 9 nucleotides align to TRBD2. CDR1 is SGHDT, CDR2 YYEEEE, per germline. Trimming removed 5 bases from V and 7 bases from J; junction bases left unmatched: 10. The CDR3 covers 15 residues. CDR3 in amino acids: CASRPASGVLNEQFF. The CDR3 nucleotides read TGTGCCAGCAGGCCGGCTAGCGGGGTTTTGAATGAGCAGTTCTTC.

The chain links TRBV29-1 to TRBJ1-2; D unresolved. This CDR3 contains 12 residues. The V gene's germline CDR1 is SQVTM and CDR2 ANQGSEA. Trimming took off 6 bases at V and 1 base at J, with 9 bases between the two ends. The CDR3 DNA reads TGCAGCGTGCCCCAACTTAACTATGGCTACACCTTC. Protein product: CSVPQLNYGYTF.

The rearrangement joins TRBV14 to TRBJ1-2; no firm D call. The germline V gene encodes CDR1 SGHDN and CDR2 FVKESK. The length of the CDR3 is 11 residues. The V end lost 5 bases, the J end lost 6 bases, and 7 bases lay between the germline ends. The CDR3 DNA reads TGTGCCAGCAGCTCCGCAGATGGCTACACCTTC. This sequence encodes CASSSADGYTF.

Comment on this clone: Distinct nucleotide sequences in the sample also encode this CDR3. CDR3 coding DNA: TGTGCCAGCAGCAGAACTAGCGGGAGGGCCAATGAGCAGTTCTTC. The encoded protein is CASSRTSGRANEQFF. The J gene is TRBJ2-1, the V gene TRBV6-5; 13 bases line up with TRBD2. V shed 6 bases, J shed 6 bases, and the junction held 5 bases outside the gene matches. The CDR3 length is 15 residues. CDR1 and CDR2 (germline): MNHEY, SVGAGI.